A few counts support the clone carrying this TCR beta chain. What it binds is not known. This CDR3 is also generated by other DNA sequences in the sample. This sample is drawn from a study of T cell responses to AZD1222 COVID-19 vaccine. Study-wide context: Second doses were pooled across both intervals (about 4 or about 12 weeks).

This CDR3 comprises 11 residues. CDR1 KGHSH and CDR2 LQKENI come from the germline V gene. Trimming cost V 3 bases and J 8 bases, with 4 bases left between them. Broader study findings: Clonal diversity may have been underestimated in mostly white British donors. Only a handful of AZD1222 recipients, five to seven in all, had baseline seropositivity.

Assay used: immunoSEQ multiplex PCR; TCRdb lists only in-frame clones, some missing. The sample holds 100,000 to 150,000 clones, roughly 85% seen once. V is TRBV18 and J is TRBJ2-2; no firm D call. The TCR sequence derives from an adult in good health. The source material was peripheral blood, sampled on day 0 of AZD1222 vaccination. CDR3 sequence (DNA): TGTGCCAGCTCACCCGGAGGGGAGCTGTTTTTT. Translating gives CASSPGGELFF.